Listed below are T cell receptor beta chains from one sample, sequenced in a study of beta chain features in type 1 diabetes. Clones were read by immunoSEQ multiplex PCR, and TCRdb kept only the in-frame ones, dropping some. In the table there are hundreds of thousands of clones, 11% to 15% of which are singletons. The sample was naive CD4+ T cells from blood. These receptor sequences come from a man aged 18 to 35 with type 1 diabetes. The CDR3 runs from the conserved cysteine through the conserved F or W. D genes are given only for firm matches. Clone size appears in some rows only: once, few, many, or a class for an expanded clone.

d_call clone_size j_call cdr3_length v_call cdr3_aa cdr3_nt
TRBD1 . TRBJ2-7 15 TRBV5-1 CASSLTGTGGLEQYF TGCGCCAGCAGCCTGACCGGGACAGGGGGCCTCGAGCAGTACTTC
TRBD1 . TRBJ2-5 14 TRBV5-4 CASSSPDRGETQYF TGTGCCAGCAGCTCCCCGGACAGGGGAGAGACCCAGTACTTC
. few TRBJ1-4 15 TRBV7-9 CASSQMGEWSEKLFF TGTGCCAGCAGCCAAATGGGGGAGTGGAGTGAAAAACTGTTTTTT
. few TRBJ2-1 15 TRBV7-3 CASSSGLAAYNEQFF TGTGCCAGCAGCTCCGGGTTGGCCGCATACAATGAGCAGTTCTTC
TRBD1 few TRBJ1-3 15 TRBV28 CASSSRGLGGNTIYF TGTGCCAGCAGTTCCAGGGGGCTGGGGGGAAACACCATATATTTT
. few TRBJ1-1 15 TRBV29-1 CSVAVGKRMNTEAFF TGCAGCGTTGCGGTCGGAAAACGGATGAACACTGAAGCTTTCTTT
. few TRBJ2-7 14 TRBV7-9 CASSPRDESYEQYF TGTGCCAGCAGCCCCCGGGACGAGTCCTACGAGCAGTACTTC
. few TRBJ1-5 16 TRBV27 CASSLSLRGYNQPQHF TGTGCCAGCAGTTTATCGCTCCGGGGCTACAATCAGCCCCAGCATTTT
. . TRBJ2-1 16 TRBV29-1 CSVEEVGTGSRNEQFF TGCAGCGTTGAAGAGGTAGGGACCGGCTCGCGCAATGAGCAGTTCTTC
. . TRBJ1-2 12 TRBV30 CAWSVGEYGYTF TGTGCCTGGAGTGTTGGAGAGTATGGCTACACCTTC
TRBD2 few TRBJ2-1 15 TRBV19 CASSIRPSGAHEQFF TGTGCCAGTAGTATACGCCCTAGCGGGGCCCATGAGCAGTTCTTC
. . TRBJ2-7 12 TRBV5-1 CASSLDRAEQYF TGCGCCAGCAGCTTGGACAGGGCCGAGCAGTACTTC
. few TRBJ2-2 15 TRBV6-5 CASSSLSGSAGELFF TGTGCCAGCAGTTCATTATCAGGGTCCGCCGGGGAGCTGTTTTTT
. few TRBJ2-2 13 TRBV5-6 CASTPENGGELFF TGTGCCAGCACCCCGGAGAACGGCGGGGAGCTGTTTTTT
TRBD1 . TRBJ1-2 15 TRBV6-5 CASSNNPTGLYGYTF TGTGCCAGCAGTAACAATCCGACAGGGTTGTACGGCTACACCTTC
. few TRBJ2-3 10 TRBV29-1 CSVTHDTQYF TGCAGCGTCACTCATGATACGCAGTATTTT